This is a list of T cell receptor beta chains from one sample in a study of blood T cells in healthy people across ages. TCRdb re-analysed the 5' RACE reads in MiXCR, keeping a single row per CDR3 protein. The table includes roughly 900,000 distinct CDR3 sequences, about 48% detected once. Sample: blood. The receptors originated from a man aged 25-40 years in good health. The conserved cysteine and the conserved F or W are not part of the CDR3 here.

V	J	CDR3
TRBV12-3/TRBV12-4	TRBJ1-2	ASSDRADGYT
TRBV12-3/TRBV12-4	TRBJ2-1	ASLRQGYNEQF
TRBV6-1	TRBJ1-1	ASRHESEVKNTEAF
TRBV24-1	TRBJ2-3	ATSDSSTASTDTQY
TRBV2	TRBJ1-2	ASIRGSGSYGYT
TRBV9	TRBJ2-1	ASSISGTGSYNEQF
TRBV10-3	TRBJ2-1	AISGSTGSSYNEQF
TRBV29-1	TRBJ1-2	SVESRDRGGYT
TRBV5-1	TRBJ2-2	ASSLRTGGSGELF
TRBV29-1	TRBJ1-2	SVTRPDKVGYT
TRBV7-2	TRBJ1-5	ASSTLNQPQH
TRBV3-1	TRBJ2-2	ASSQEGRDTTTNTGELF
TRBV20-1	TRBJ1-1	SANRVPEAF
TRBV29-1	TRBJ2-3	SVDRDSTDTQY
TRBV6-6	TRBJ2-5	ASSYSRVWGGRETQY
TRBV24-1	TRBJ2-5	ATSDFTGDRQETQY
TRBV5-1	TRBJ1-1	ASSSTWGAPEAF
TRBV7-9	TRBJ2-1	ANSLGGTYYNEQF
TRBV29-1	TRBJ1-1	SVEGTSEAF
TRBV20-1	TRBJ1-4	SARDPRQTQKGLF
TRBV5-1	TRBJ2-3	ASSSSRDSGDTQY
TRBV28	TRBJ1-2	ASTVRGRDGYT
TRBV7-2	TRBJ2-1	ASSLELAGIEQF
TRBV18	TRBJ2-7	ASSPGTGPPEQY
TRBV20-1	TRBJ2-1	SARDPMGRVENEQF
TRBV28	TRBJ2-7	ASSSTGGDEQY
TRBV4-1	TRBJ2-7	ASSQGVPPPYEQY
TRBV7-2	TRBJ2-1	ASSPYYSSYNEQF
TRBV30	TRBJ2-7	ACTGGNSYEQY
TRBV7-2	TRBJ2-1	ASSPPPPLNNEQF
TRBV29-1	TRBJ2-5	SVEREDRGQETQY
TRBV29-1	-	SVDLSTANEQY
TRBV25-1	TRBJ1-6	ASRRPSAGGNSPLH
TRBV4-1	TRBJ2-1	ASSQGPGSYNEQF
TRBV4-2	TRBJ2-3	ASSQATRDDTQY
TRBV29-1	TRBJ2-7	SATGQAYEQY
TRBV29-1	TRBJ2-5	SVPRLYQETQY
TRBV9	TRBJ1-1	ASSVEQGHTEAF
TRBV30	TRBJ1-2	AGDRRTYGYT
TRBV2	TRBJ2-3	TSSITGLADTQY
TRBV7-9	TRBJ2-3	ASSPPGQGVVDTQY
TRBV2	TRBJ2-1	ASSRGGQLSNEQF
TRBV2	TRBJ2-7	ASAPSYEQY
TRBV12-5	TRBJ2-1	ASGSGLASNEQF
TRBV20-1	TRBJ2-3	SARDLRLAGGPGTDTQY
TRBV5-1	TRBJ2-5	ASSLEGTGRETQY
TRBV6-1	TRBJ1-2	ASSIRGTGYEANYGYT
TRBV29-1	TRBJ1-2	SVEWGYGYT
TRBV11-2	TRBJ2-7	ASSLTGQVYEQY
TRBV27	TRBJ2-1	ASSLGTGGFYEQF
TRBV4-2	TRBJ2-3	ASSQDRGGPDAQY
TRBV7-9	TRBJ2-7	ASSTGNHEQY
TRBV12-3/TRBV12-4	TRBJ1-1	ASTNGGLGGTEAF
TRBV6-6	TRBJ2-1	ASSYWEGGNEQF
TRBV6-5	-	ASSYSSLAEGVKNIQY
TRBV27	TRBJ1-2	ASSSPDRGIGYT
TRBV5-1	TRBJ2-5	ASSFPGDRETQY
TRBV5-1	TRBJ1-4	ASSLFREPTTNEKLF